The T cell receptor (beta chain) described here comes from a study of blood T cell repertoires in COVID-19. Overall study: Researchers got acute and convalescent COVID-19 samples from the United States, Italy and Spain. Nucleic acid was either cDNA or gDNA, and it came from T cells, B-cell-depleted T cells, or PBMCs.

Authors' methods: Amplified reference gene primers provided the basis for estimating nucleated cell counts. Clones were read by immunoSEQ multiplex PCR, and TCRdb kept only the in-frame ones, dropping some. D and trimming come from the DNA, and the V and J calls and clone size come from that table. The sample gives approximately 150,000 clones, roughly 78% of which show up once; about 15% is in the top ten. V lost 3 bases to trimming and J lost 4 bases; unmatched junction nucleotides: 3. Per germline, CDR1 LNHNV and CDR2 YYDKDF (reference sequence). The CDR3 has 15 residues. Material: peripheral blood. The rearrangement joins TRBV15 to TRBJ2-3; 11 bases are shared with TRBD2. The receptor comes from a human donor with acute or convalescent COVID-19. The donor label of this sample is uncertain. The CDR3 nucleotides read TGTGCCACCAGCAGTAGCGGGGGGGCCGCAGATACGCAGTATTTT. Residues: CATSSSGGAADTQYF.